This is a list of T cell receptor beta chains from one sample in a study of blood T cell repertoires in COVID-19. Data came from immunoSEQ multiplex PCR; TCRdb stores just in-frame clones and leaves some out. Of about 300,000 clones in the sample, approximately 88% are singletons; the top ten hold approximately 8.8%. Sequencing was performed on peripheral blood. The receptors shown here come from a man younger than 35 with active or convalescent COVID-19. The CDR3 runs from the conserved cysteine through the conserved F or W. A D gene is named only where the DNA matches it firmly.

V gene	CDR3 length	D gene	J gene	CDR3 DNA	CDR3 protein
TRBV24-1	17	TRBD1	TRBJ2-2	TGTGCCACCAGTGATTTGCGGGACAGAGCGAACACCGGGGAGCTGTTTTTT	CATSDLRDRANTGELFF
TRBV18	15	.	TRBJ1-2	TGTGCCAGCTCCCCTACCACACCCGGGGACTATGGCTACACCTTC	CASSPTTPGDYGYTF
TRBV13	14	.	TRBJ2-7	TGTGCCAGCAGCCCACGGTCCGGAGCTGGGGAGCAGTACTTC	CASSPRSGAGEQYF
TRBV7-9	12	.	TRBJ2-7	TGTGCCAGCAGCTATGTAGATACGGAGCAGTACTTC	CASSYVDTEQYF
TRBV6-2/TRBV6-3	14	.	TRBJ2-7	TGTGCCAGCAGTGCTGGACTAAGACCCTACGAGCAGTACTTC	CASSAGLRPYEQYF
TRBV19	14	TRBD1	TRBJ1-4	TGTGCCAGTAGCGACAGGGGCGGTAATGAAAAACTGTTTTTT	CASSDRGGNEKLFF
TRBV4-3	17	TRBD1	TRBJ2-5	TGCGCCAGCAGCCAAGACTGGACAGGATCTCCTTGGGAGACCCAGTACTTC	CASSQDWTGSPWETQYF
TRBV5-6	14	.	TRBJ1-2	TGTGCCAGCAGCTTATTTCCCTTGAGCTATGGCTACACCTTC	CASSLFPLSYGYTF
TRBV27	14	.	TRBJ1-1	TGTGCCAGCAGTTTAGCGGGGGCCGTCACTGAAGCTTTCTTT	CASSLAGAVTEAFF
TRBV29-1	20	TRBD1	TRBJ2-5	TGCAGCGTTGAATGTCCCGGGACAGGGGGCATTGGACTAGGAGGGGAGACCCAGTACTTC	CSVECPGTGGIGLGGETQYF
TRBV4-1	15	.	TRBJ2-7	TGCGCCAGCAGCCCCACGACCGGGTTGGGCTACGAGCAGTACTTC	CASSPTTGLGYEQYF